These 14 T cell receptor beta chains were sequenced from one sample in a study of cytomegalovirus exposure and HLA in healthy donors. The PCR contained 60 Vbeta and 13 Jbeta primers. The assay was immunoSEQ multiplex PCR, and TCRdb's table has in-frame clones only and misses some. The sample includes about 150,000 clones, about 83% seen only once; the top ten take roughly 4%. The sequenced material came from PBMCs. The source is a woman aged 40 to 50 in good health and CMV-seronegative.

The chain uses TRBV28 and TRBJ1-2; 8 bases fit TRBD1. The CDR3 extends over 15 amino acids. CDR1 is MDHEN and CDR2 is SYDVKM in the germline V gene. The V segment lost 6 bases and the J segment 0 bases; nucleotides outside the gene matches: 6. CDR3 amino acids: CASSIGTGANYGYTF. CDR3 in DNA: TGTGCCAGCAGCATCGGGACAGGAGCTAACTATGGCTACACCTTC.

The chain links TRBV5-8 to TRBJ1-2, with TRBD1 identical over 11 bases. Germline trimming cut 2 bases from V and 4 bases from J; bases unmatched to any gene: 1. The germline gives CDR1 SGHTS, CDR2 YDEGEE. The CDR3 has 14 residues. The CDR3 protein is CASSFGTGGYGYTF. The CDR3 DNA reads as TGTGCCAGCAGCTTCGGGACAGGGGGCTATGGCTACACCTTC.

The V and J genes are TRBV6-4 and TRBJ2-1, with 9 bases matching TRBD1. Germline V lookup: CDR1 MRHNA, CDR2 SNTAGT. The CDR3 sequence is 14 residues long. The trim removed 5 bases at V and 6 bases at J, leaving 5 bases unmatched. Written as DNA, the CDR3 is TGTGCCAGCAGTCCCGGGACAGGGTCCAATGAGCAGTTCTTC. Its protein product is CASSPGTGSNEQFF.

V and J are TRBV27 and TRBJ2-5; 9 positions match TRBD2. The CDR3 extends over 15 amino acids. The germline V gene encodes CDR1 MNHEY and CDR2 SMNVEV (reference sequence). V trimming: 4 bases; J trimming: 7 bases; junction bases outside the gene matches: 10. CDR3 DNA sequence: TGTGCCAGCAGTTCGACCAGCGGGAGGTCGAGGACCCAGTACTTC. Translation gives CASSSTSGRSRTQYF.

This chain connects TRBV7-9 to TRBJ1-5; D not resolved. Germline loops: CDR1 SEHNR, CDR2 FQNEAQ (reference sequence). V was pared by 3 bases and J by 7 bases, with 10 bases between. This CDR3 contains 13 residues. The CDR3 region is CASSFEAGQPQHF. The CDR3, as DNA: TGTGCCAGCAGCTTTGAGGCGGGGCAGCCCCAGCATTTT.

The chain carries TRBV11-2 and TRBJ2-3, with 7 bases fitting TRBD2. The CDR3 runs to 15 residues. CDR1 is SGHAT and CDR2 is FQNNGV in the germline V gene. V dropped 3 bases and J dropped 6; count of bases not matched to a gene: 9. The DNA for the CDR3 is TGTGCCAGCAGCTTCCGGGGCGGGGGTGGGGATACGCAGTATTTT. Encoded protein: CASSFRGGGGDTQYF.

This chain joins TRBV5-1 and TRBJ2-3, with D possibly being TRBD2 (5 bases). V was trimmed by 0 bases and J by 7 bases, leaving 9 bases between them. Germline V lookup: CDR1 SGHRS, CDR2 YFSETQ. The CDR3 runs 13 residues. CDR3 sequence: CASSLAFGNTQYF. In DNA form, the CDR3 reads TGCGCCAGCAGCTTGGCCTTCGGGAATACGCAGTATTTT.

This chain joins TRBV28 and TRBJ2-7; 7 bases map to TRBD1. V was clipped by 6 bases and J by 7 bases; unmatched bases: 9. Germline lookup yields CDR1 MDHEN and CDR2 SYDVKM. CDR3 length: 13 residues. CDR3 nucleotide sequence: TGTGCCAGCAGCCCCGACTGGGACAGTGAGCAGTACTTC. Its translation: CASSPDWDSEQYF.

The J gene is TRBJ2-3, the V gene TRBV28; perhaps TRBD1 as D (6 bases). The CDR3 is made up of 16 amino acids. Germline lookup yields CDR1 MDHEN and CDR2 SYDVKM. V lost 3 bases and J lost 2, with 15 bases in between. Here the CDR3 DNA reads TGTGCCAGCAGTTTCGTGGGGACACTATACACAGATACGCAGTATTTT. It specifies CASSFVGTLYTDTQYF.

The chain carries TRBV9 and TRBJ1-2, with D maybe TRBD1 (6 bases). Germline loops: CDR1 SGDLS, CDR2 YYNGEE. The CDR3 length is 16 residues. Trimming pared 4 bases from V and 0 bases from J, leaving 16 bases between. DNA for the CDR3: TGTGCCAGCAGCCCGACCAGGGGCCTGACTAACTATGGCTACACCTTC. It specifies CASSPTRGLTNYGYTF.

This chain links TRBV19 with TRBJ2-1; the D gene is possibly TRBD1 (6 bases). Germline loops: CDR1 LNHDA, CDR2 SQIVND (reference sequence). The CDR3 has 15 residues. The ends were cut back, 10 bases at V and 8 bases at J, with 24 bases in the middle. The DNA for the CDR3 is TGTGCCACTCACGGACAGAAGGGGTGGTTGGATGAGCAGTTCTTC. This translates into CATHGQKGWLDEQFF.

In its sample, this clone was seen once. The chain carries TRBV6-5 and TRBJ2-3; no firm D call. Trimming cost V 6 bases and J 8 bases, with 12 bases left between them. The CDR3 length is 12 residues. The germline V gene has CDR1 MNHEY and CDR2 SVGAGI. The CDR3 sequence is CASRPRSGTQYF. The CDR3 region has the DNA TGTGCCAGCAGACCCCGGTCGGGTACGCAGTATTTT.

The chain is built from TRBV12-5 and TRBJ1-2; 8 nucleotides agree with TRBD1. V lost 1 base and J lost 7; bases outside the gene matches: 5. Germline CDR1 reads LGHNT; CDR2 reads FRNRAP. This CDR3 spans 14 amino acids. CDR3 in amino acids: CASGLDRGLAGYTF. CDR3 nucleotides: TGTGCTAGTGGTTTGGACAGGGGGTTAGCTGGCTACACCTTC.

The V and J genes are TRBV11-2 and TRBJ1-1, with TRBD1 as a possible D gene (5 bases). Trimming removed 5 bases at V and 0 bases at J, with 19 bases between. The germline V gene encodes CDR1 SGHAT and CDR2 FQNNGV. The CDR3 runs to 17 residues. Here the CDR3 reads CASSQRWGSQLNTEAFF. CDR3 sequence (DNA): TGTGCCAGCAGCCAGCGTTGGGGCTCACAATTGAACACTGAAGCTTTCTTT.